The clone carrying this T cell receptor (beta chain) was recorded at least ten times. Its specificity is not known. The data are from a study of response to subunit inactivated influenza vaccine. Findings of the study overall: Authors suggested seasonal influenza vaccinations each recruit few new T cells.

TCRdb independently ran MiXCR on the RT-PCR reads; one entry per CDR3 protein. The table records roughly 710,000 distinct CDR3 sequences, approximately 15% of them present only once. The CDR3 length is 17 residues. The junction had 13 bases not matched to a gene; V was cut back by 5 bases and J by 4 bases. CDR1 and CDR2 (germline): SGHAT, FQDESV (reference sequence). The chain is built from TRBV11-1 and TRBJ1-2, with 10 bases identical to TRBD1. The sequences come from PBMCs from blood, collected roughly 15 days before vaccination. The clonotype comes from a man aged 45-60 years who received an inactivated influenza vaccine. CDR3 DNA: TGTGCCAGCAGCCCGTCCCCGCCGGGACAGGGGATCTATGGCTACACCTTC. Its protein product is CASSPSPPGQGIYGYTF.